What follows are 7 T cell receptor beta chains derived from one specimen sequenced in a study of shared clonotypes between healthy human individuals (dated by TCRdb to about 2020). CD8 naive samples were obtained by positive selection for CCR7 among CD45RO-negative cells, yielding a CD45RA+CCR7+ population from which TemRA cells were excluded. Preparation of the library involved the immunoSEQ multiplex PCR assay. This is the immuneACCESS table as TCRdb keeps it, with only in-frame sequences that have V and J called. A part of the clones is gone; compared with another copy, unresolved V genes explain less than half, and the rest is unexplained. Within this sample are about 2 million clones, with approximately 95% of them counted one time only. Clones ranked in the top ten supply roughly 1% of the sample. Sequenced input: naive CD8+ T cells sorted from blood. What the cell subset or site label conveys for this sample: CD45RA+CCR7+. The receptors here all came from a man between 18 and 35 years old in good health.

The chain has TRBV11-2 and TRBJ2-7; D is possibly TRBD1 (6 bases). CDR3 length: 15 amino acids. Germline V CDR1 and CDR2: SGHAT, FQNNGV. Trimming stripped 2 bases from V and 2 bases from J, with 13 bases between. The CDR3 loop reads CASSLYETGTYEQYF. DNA for the CDR3: TGTGCCAGCAGCTTATACGAGACAGGAACCTACGAGCAGTACTTC.

This chain links TRBV6-5 with TRBJ2-3, with TRBD1 identical over 9 bases. This CDR3 comprises 15 residues. Trimming took 5 bases from V and 2 from J; bases not matched to a gene: 5. The germline gives CDR1 MNHEY, CDR2 SVGAGI. The CDR3 DNA follows: TGTGCCAGCAGTGGACAGGGGTACTACACAGATACGCAGTATTTT. Translated, it gives CASSGQGYYTDTQYF.

To note about this clone: The sample has other DNA sequences that encode this CDR3 too. This sequence joins TRBV9 and TRBJ2-7; D call uncertain. CDR1 is SGDLS, CDR2 YYNGEE, per germline. The V and J ends lost 4 bases and 1 base respectively, with 9 bases between them. This CDR3 has 13 residues. The CDR3 nucleotides read TGTGCCAGCAGCCCGGGTATTTCCTACGAGCAGTACTTC. Amino acid sequence: CASSPGISYEQYF.

The chain recombines TRBV29-1 with TRBJ1-1, with D possibly TRBD1 on 5 matching bases. Germline loops: CDR1 SQVTM, CDR2 ANQGSEA. The CDR3 consists of 10 residues. V was trimmed by 4 bases and J by 7 bases, leaving 7 bases between them. The CDR3 DNA sequence: TGCAGCGTTGGGGGGAATGAAGCTTTCTTT. Translation gives CSVGGNEAFF.

The chain couples TRBV5-8 to TRBJ1-4; no clear D gene. Germline V lookup: CDR1 SGHTS, CDR2 YDEGEE. The ends were cut back, 3 bases at V and 3 bases at J, with 18 bases in the middle. The CDR3 totals 17 residues. The CDR3, as DNA: TGTGCCAGCAGCTGGATATTCGCGGGTACGGCTAATGAAAAACTGTTTTTT. This codes for CASSWIFAGTANEKLFF.

This chain uses TRBV4-1 with TRBJ2-1; D remains ambiguous. Germline loops: CDR1 MGHRA, CDR2 YSYEKL. Trimming took 1 base from V and 9 from J, leaving 16 bases between them. The CDR3 extends over 15 amino acids. The CDR3 coding sequence is TGCGCCAGCAGCCAAGCGGTAGGGTTACCCCTTGAGCAGTTCTTC. Protein product: CASSQAVGLPLEQFF.

Comments on this clone: Other DNA sequences in this sample translate to the same CDR3. The chain links TRBV4-1 to TRBJ2-7, with D perhaps assigned TRBD1 or TRBD2 (5 bases each). The V gene's germline CDR1 is MGHRA and CDR2 YSYEKL. The V end lost 4 bases, the J end lost 2 bases, and 12 bases lay between the germline ends. The length of the CDR3 is 14 residues. CDR3: CASSLRDGAYEQYF. DNA of the CDR3: TGCGCCAGCAGCCTCCGGGACGGGGCCTACGAGCAGTACTTC.